The rows below give T cell receptor beta chains drawn from one sample of a study of blood T cell repertoires in COVID-19. Profiling relied on immunoSEQ multiplex PCR, and the TCRdb table lists in-frame clones only, not all of them. The table has about 220,000 clones, 80% to 90% seen once. Input material: peripheral blood. The receptors originated from a woman aged 50 to 60 with acute or convalescent COVID-19. Each CDR3 is given with its conserved first and last residue. The D gene is left open where the match is weak. Size is omitted from some rows. Given values are once, few, many or a class for expanded clones.

cdr3_length: 12; d_call: .; clone_size: .; j_call: TRBJ2-3; v_call: TRBV12-3/TRBV12-4; cdr3_nt: TGTGCCAGCAGTTACCTAGCAGATACGCAGTATTTT; cdr3_aa: CASSYLADTQYF
cdr3_length: 15; d_call: TRBD2; clone_size: .; j_call: TRBJ2-1; v_call: TRBV5-1; cdr3_nt: TGCGCCAGCAGCTTAGGGACTAGCGGCCACAATGAGCAGTTCTTC; cdr3_aa: CASSLGTSGHNEQFF
cdr3_length: 18; d_call: .; clone_size: once; j_call: TRBJ2-3; v_call: TRBV11-2; cdr3_nt: TGTGCCAGCAGCTTAAGGGGGAAGGGGTCGAAGGTTACAGATACGCAGTATTTT; cdr3_aa: CASSLRGKGSKVTDTQYF
cdr3_length: 12; d_call: .; clone_size: .; j_call: TRBJ1-4; v_call: TRBV29-1; cdr3_nt: TGCAGCGTAGCTTGGGACAACGGAAAACTGTTTTTT; cdr3_aa: CSVAWDNGKLFF
cdr3_length: 17; d_call: .; clone_size: .; j_call: TRBJ2-7; v_call: TRBV28; cdr3_nt: TGTGCCAGCAGTTTTCCCCCCGGGACAAGAGGCTCCTACGAGCAGTACTTC; cdr3_aa: CASSFPPGTRGSYEQYF
cdr3_length: 16; d_call: TRBD2; clone_size: .; j_call: TRBJ2-3; v_call: TRBV10-1; cdr3_nt: TGCGCCAGCAGCCGCACTAGCGCAGAACACACAGATACGCAGTATTTT; cdr3_aa: CASSRTSAEHTDTQYF
cdr3_length: 17; d_call: TRBD1; clone_size: .; j_call: TRBJ2-7; v_call: TRBV5-6; cdr3_nt: TGTGCCAGCAGCTTGTCTGGACAGGGGGCGAGTTCCTACGAGCAGTACTTC; cdr3_aa: CASSLSGQGASSYEQYF
cdr3_length: 17; d_call: .; clone_size: .; j_call: TRBJ2-1; v_call: TRBV7-7; cdr3_nt: TGTGCTAGCTTATGCAGCGGATACCGAAGCTCCTACAATGAGCAGTTCTTC; cdr3_aa: CASLCSGYRSSYNEQFF
cdr3_length: 22; d_call: TRBD2; clone_size: .; j_call: TRBJ2-3; v_call: TRBV7-3; cdr3_nt: TGTGCCAGCAGCTTACCGGGGCGCGGGGGGACTAGCGGGAGAAGAGGGGCAGATACGCAGTATTTT; cdr3_aa: CASSLPGRGGTSGRRGADTQYF
cdr3_length: 15; d_call: .; clone_size: .; j_call: TRBJ1-4; v_call: TRBV3-1/TRBV3-2; cdr3_nt: TGTGCCAGCAGCCAAGGGACAGCAACTAATGAAAAACTGTTTTTT; cdr3_aa: CASSQGTATNEKLFF
cdr3_length: 13; d_call: .; clone_size: .; j_call: TRBJ1-2; v_call: TRBV12-3/TRBV12-4; cdr3_nt: TGTGCCAGCAGCCTAGGACTTAACTATGGCTACACCTTC; cdr3_aa: CASSLGLNYGYTF
cdr3_length: 13; d_call: .; clone_size: .; j_call: TRBJ2-5; v_call: TRBV28; cdr3_nt: TGTGCCAGCACTAAGGACTTTCAAGAGACCCAGTACTTC; cdr3_aa: CASTKDFQETQYF
cdr3_length: 15; d_call: .; clone_size: once; j_call: TRBJ2-1; v_call: TRBV24-1; cdr3_nt: TGTGCCACCAGTGATTTATTGTCGCGCCCAAATGAGCAGTTCTTC; cdr3_aa: CATSDLLSRPNEQFF
cdr3_length: 15; d_call: TRBD1; clone_size: few; j_call: TRBJ2-7; v_call: TRBV7-2; cdr3_nt: TGTGCCAGCAGGTCAACAGGGGGCGCTGCCTACGAGCAGTACTTC; cdr3_aa: CASRSTGGAAYEQYF
cdr3_length: 16; d_call: TRBD1; clone_size: .; j_call: TRBJ2-7; v_call: TRBV5-4; cdr3_nt: TGTGCCAGCAGCTCGGACCCGGGACAGGGTCCATACGAGCAGTACTTC; cdr3_aa: CASSSDPGQGPYEQYF
cdr3_length: 12; d_call: .; clone_size: many; j_call: TRBJ2-7; v_call: TRBV30; cdr3_nt: TGTGCCTGGAGTACAGATGTCTGGGAGCAGTACTTC; cdr3_aa: CAWSTDVWEQYF
cdr3_length: 15; d_call: .; clone_size: .; j_call: TRBJ2-1; v_call: TRBV3-1/TRBV3-2; cdr3_nt: TGTGCCAGCAGCCAACGGGAGTTAATTGGGAATGAGCAGTTCTTC; cdr3_aa: CASSQRELIGNEQFF
cdr3_length: 17; d_call: TRBD2; clone_size: once; j_call: TRBJ2-3; v_call: TRBV6-1; cdr3_nt: TGTGCCAGCAGTGACGGGCTTAGCGGGGCCATCACAGATACGCAGTATTTT; cdr3_aa: CASSDGLSGAITDTQYF
cdr3_length: 15; d_call: TRBD2; clone_size: .; j_call: TRBJ2-7; v_call: TRBV3-1/TRBV3-2; cdr3_nt: TGTGCCAGCAGCCAAAGAAGCGGGAGGCTCCACGAGCAGTACTTC; cdr3_aa: CASSQRSGRLHEQYF
cdr3_length: 17; d_call: TRBD1; clone_size: .; j_call: TRBJ2-1; v_call: TRBV5-1; cdr3_nt: TGCGCCAGCAGCTTTTCGGGCCCAGGACAGGGTCTTGGTGAGCAGTTCTTC; cdr3_aa: CASSFSGPGQGLGEQFF
cdr3_length: 17; d_call: TRBD2; clone_size: once; j_call: TRBJ2-2; v_call: TRBV3-1/TRBV3-2; cdr3_nt: TGTGCCAGCAGCCAAGCTAGCGGGAGGGCCCTCACCGGGGAGCTGTTTTTT; cdr3_aa: CASSQASGRALTGELFF
cdr3_length: 14; d_call: .; clone_size: .; j_call: TRBJ2-2; v_call: TRBV5-1; cdr3_nt: TGCGCCAGCAGCTTGGTGGCGACAACCGGGGAGCTGTTTTTT; cdr3_aa: CASSLVATTGELFF
cdr3_length: 17; d_call: TRBD1; clone_size: few; j_call: TRBJ1-6; v_call: TRBV27; cdr3_nt: TGTGCCAGCAGTCCCGCGGACAGGGGGGCATTTAATTCACCCCTCCACTTT; cdr3_aa: CASSPADRGAFNSPLHF
cdr3_length: 14; d_call: .; clone_size: .; j_call: TRBJ1-5; v_call: TRBV5-6; cdr3_nt: TGTGCCAGCAGCTTGAGCAGGGGCAATCAGCCCCAGCATTTT; cdr3_aa: CASSLSRGNQPQHF
cdr3_length: 15; d_call: .; clone_size: few; j_call: TRBJ1-5; v_call: TRBV5-1; cdr3_nt: TGCGCCAGCAGCTTGACCGGGTTGGGCAATCAGCCCCAGCATTTT; cdr3_aa: CASSLTGLGNQPQHF
cdr3_length: 15; d_call: TRBD1; clone_size: few; j_call: TRBJ1-5; v_call: TRBV6-6; cdr3_nt: TGTGCCAGCAGTACCGGACAGGAGAGCAATCAGCCCCAGCATTTT; cdr3_aa: CASSTGQESNQPQHF
cdr3_length: 13; d_call: .; clone_size: .; j_call: TRBJ2-7; v_call: TRBV10-1; cdr3_nt: TGCGCCAGCAGTGAGTCAATCATCGGCGAGCAGTACTTC; cdr3_aa: CASSESIIGEQYF
cdr3_length: 15; d_call: TRBD2; clone_size: .; j_call: TRBJ2-1; v_call: TRBV3-1/TRBV3-2; cdr3_nt: TGTGCCAGCAGCCAAGAGACTAGCCTTGTCGATGAGCAGTTCTTC; cdr3_aa: CASSQETSLVDEQFF
cdr3_length: 15; d_call: TRBD1; clone_size: .; j_call: TRBJ1-2; v_call: TRBV5-4; cdr3_nt: TGTGCCAGCAGGCCACCGGGACAGGCGGAATCGGGCTACACCTTC; cdr3_aa: CASRPPGQAESGYTF
cdr3_length: 13; d_call: .; clone_size: .; j_call: TRBJ1-2; v_call: TRBV19; cdr3_nt: TGTGCCAGTAGTATGCGGCAGGGAAGAGGCTACACCTTC; cdr3_aa: CASSMRQGRGYTF
cdr3_length: 15; d_call: .; clone_size: few; j_call: TRBJ2-2; v_call: TRBV5-3; cdr3_nt: TGTGCCAGAAGCCCCTACGGAGACCACACCGGGGAGCTGTTTTTT; cdr3_aa: CARSPYGDHTGELFF
cdr3_length: 13; d_call: TRBD1; clone_size: .; j_call: TRBJ2-1; v_call: TRBV29-1; cdr3_nt: TGCAGCGTAGACAGGGGAAGCGGCAATGAGCAGTTCTTC; cdr3_aa: CSVDRGSGNEQFF
cdr3_length: 12; d_call: .; clone_size: .; j_call: TRBJ1-1; v_call: TRBV3-1/TRBV3-2; cdr3_nt: TGTGCCAGCAGCCAAGATTACGTCAGGTTGATCTTT; cdr3_aa: CASSQDYVRLIF
cdr3_length: 16; d_call: TRBD2; clone_size: .; j_call: TRBJ2-2; v_call: TRBV29-1; cdr3_nt: TGCAGCGTTGAAGGGACTAGCGGGAGCAACACCGGGGAGCTGTTTTTT; cdr3_aa: CSVEGTSGSNTGELFF
cdr3_length: 15; d_call: .; clone_size: .; j_call: TRBJ1-2; v_call: TRBV13; cdr3_nt: TGTGCCAGCAGCTTAGGAGGGGGACCCAGCTATGGCTACACCTTC; cdr3_aa: CASSLGGGPSYGYTF
cdr3_length: 16; d_call: .; clone_size: .; j_call: TRBJ2-6; v_call: TRBV18; cdr3_nt: TGTGCCAGCTCCCGCAATCCAGGGTCTGGGGCCAACGTCCTGACTTTC; cdr3_aa: CASSRNPGSGANVLTF
cdr3_length: 15; d_call: TRBD2; clone_size: once; j_call: TRBJ2-2; v_call: TRBV28; cdr3_nt: TGTGCCAGCAGTTTTAGCGGGAGAGGGACCGGGGAGCTGTTTTTT; cdr3_aa: CASSFSGRGTGELFF
cdr3_length: 15; d_call: .; clone_size: .; j_call: TRBJ2-7; v_call: TRBV7-2; cdr3_nt: TGTGCCAGCAGCTTAGTTCAGGGTTCCTCCTACGAGCAGTACTTC; cdr3_aa: CASSLVQGSSYEQYF
cdr3_length: 14; d_call: TRBD2; clone_size: .; j_call: TRBJ2-2; v_call: TRBV11-3; cdr3_nt: TGTGCCAGCAGCTTGCGGGGGGACACCGGGGAGCTGTTTTTT; cdr3_aa: CASSLRGDTGELFF
cdr3_length: 17; d_call: TRBD2; clone_size: .; j_call: TRBJ2-1; v_call: TRBV4-1; cdr3_nt: TGCGCCAGCAGCCAAGGGGTAGCGGGAGGGTATGGAAATGAGCAGTTCTTC; cdr3_aa: CASSQGVAGGYGNEQFF
cdr3_length: 13; d_call: .; clone_size: .; j_call: TRBJ1-2; v_call: TRBV20-1; cdr3_nt: TGCAGTGCTAGTCGACAGGTGGAATATGGCTACACCTTC; cdr3_aa: CSASRQVEYGYTF
cdr3_length: 14; d_call: .; clone_size: .; j_call: TRBJ1-2; v_call: TRBV11-2; cdr3_nt: TGTGCCAGCAGCTTATACGGTTCTAACTATGGCTACACCTTC; cdr3_aa: CASSLYGSNYGYTF
cdr3_length: 15; d_call: .; clone_size: .; j_call: TRBJ2-6; v_call: TRBV6-5; cdr3_nt: TGTGCCAGCAGCCCCCAGGGTGCCGGGGCCAACGTCCTGACTTTC; cdr3_aa: CASSPQGAGANVLTF
cdr3_length: 13; d_call: .; clone_size: few; j_call: TRBJ2-2; v_call: TRBV18; cdr3_nt: TGTGCCAGCTCACCGACTAGATTCAGGGAGCTGTTTTTT; cdr3_aa: CASSPTRFRELFF
cdr3_length: 15; d_call: TRBD1; clone_size: .; j_call: TRBJ2-1; v_call: TRBV3-1/TRBV3-2; cdr3_nt: TGTGCCAGCAGCCAAGACAGGGGGCCGGGTCTTGAGCAGTTCTTC; cdr3_aa: CASSQDRGPGLEQFF
cdr3_length: 14; d_call: .; clone_size: .; j_call: TRBJ1-2; v_call: TRBV11-2; cdr3_nt: TGTGCCAGCAGCTTATTAACAGCCTCATATGGCTACACCTTC; cdr3_aa: CASSLLTASYGYTF
cdr3_length: 12; d_call: .; clone_size: .; j_call: TRBJ2-7; v_call: TRBV11-2; cdr3_nt: TGTGCCAGCAGCTCCGGTTTTGGCGAGCAGTACTTC; cdr3_aa: CASSSGFGEQYF
cdr3_length: 19; d_call: .; clone_size: .; j_call: TRBJ1-1; v_call: TRBV10-3; cdr3_nt: TGTGCCATCAGTTCTACGTTGGGCCAGGGGACGAGCATGAACACTGAAGCTTTCTTT; cdr3_aa: CAISSTLGQGTSMNTEAFF
cdr3_length: 16; d_call: TRBD2; clone_size: .; j_call: TRBJ2-5; v_call: TRBV5-1; cdr3_nt: TGCGCCAGCAGCTTACCCGGGACTAGCGGGAGTGAGACCCAGTACTTC; cdr3_aa: CASSLPGTSGSETQYF
cdr3_length: 13; d_call: .; clone_size: .; j_call: TRBJ2-1; v_call: TRBV12-3/TRBV12-4; cdr3_nt: TGTGCCAGCAGCCCCCGACTGACTAATGAGCAGTTCTTC; cdr3_aa: CASSPRLTNEQFF
cdr3_length: 16; d_call: TRBD2; clone_size: .; j_call: TRBJ2-1; v_call: TRBV2; cdr3_nt: TGTGCCAGCAGTGAAGAACTAGCGGCAATAGGAAATGAGCAGTTCTTC; cdr3_aa: CASSEELAAIGNEQFF
cdr3_length: 15; d_call: TRBD1; clone_size: .; j_call: TRBJ2-1; v_call: TRBV6-6; cdr3_nt: TGTGCCAGCAGTTCACCGGGACAGGGGTCGAATGAGCAGTTCTTC; cdr3_aa: CASSSPGQGSNEQFF
cdr3_length: 13; d_call: .; clone_size: once; j_call: TRBJ2-5; v_call: TRBV3-1/TRBV3-2; cdr3_nt: TGTGCCAGCAGCCAAGGGGCGCTGGAGACCCAGTACTTC; cdr3_aa: CASSQGALETQYF
cdr3_length: 13; d_call: .; clone_size: .; j_call: TRBJ2-2; v_call: TRBV9; cdr3_nt: TGTGCCAGCAGCTACTCGGGAGCCGGGGAGCTGTTTTTT; cdr3_aa: CASSYSGAGELFF
cdr3_length: 14; d_call: TRBD1; clone_size: .; j_call: TRBJ1-5; v_call: TRBV5-1; cdr3_nt: TGCGCCAGCAGCTGGGGGACAGGGGATCAGCCCCAGCATTTT; cdr3_aa: CASSWGTGDQPQHF
cdr3_length: 14; d_call: TRBD2; clone_size: .; j_call: TRBJ2-7; v_call: TRBV3-1/TRBV3-2; cdr3_nt: TGTGCCAGCAGCCATCTAGCGGGAGGGGGCGAGCAGTACTTC; cdr3_aa: CASSHLAGGGEQYF